One and the same sample provided the 2 T cell receptor beta chains below, sequenced in a study of spatial heterogeneity in lung cancer. Time point defined: sample taken at primary tumor resection. Whole RNA obtained from tumor, nontumor lung or frozen PBMC underwent sequencing without sorting. MiXCR was run by TCRdb on the 5' RACE reads, yielding one entry per CDR3 protein. The sample carries roughly 39,000 distinct CDR3 sequences, roughly 5.8% recorded once. The specimen was PBMCs, collected at surgery. The receptors were sampled from a male donor with early-stage non-small cell lung cancer.

This clonotype has a count of ten or more. This chain links TRBV24-1 with TRBJ2-7; D might be TRBD1 (5 bases). The length of the CDR3 is 15 residues. Germline lookup yields CDR1 KGHDR and CDR2 SFDVKD. The V end was cut by 4 bases, the J end by 2 bases, with 14 bases between. This CDR3 reads CATSDSTDSPYEQYF. DNA for the CDR3: TGTGCCACCAGTGACTCGACAGATTCTCCCTACGAGCAGTACTTC.

The chain links TRBV6-2 or TRBV6-3 to TRBJ2-3; 13 nucleotides line up with TRBD2. The CDR3 is made up of 20 amino acids. In germline, CDR1 is MNHEY, CDR2 SVGEGT. The junction had 17 bases not matched to a gene; V was cut back by 6 bases and J by 2 bases. CDR3 bases: TGTGCCAGCAGCCCGACCCCCAGACTAGCGGGGGGATGGGTCACAGATACGCAGTATTTT. Translation: CASSPTPRLAGGWVTDTQYF.